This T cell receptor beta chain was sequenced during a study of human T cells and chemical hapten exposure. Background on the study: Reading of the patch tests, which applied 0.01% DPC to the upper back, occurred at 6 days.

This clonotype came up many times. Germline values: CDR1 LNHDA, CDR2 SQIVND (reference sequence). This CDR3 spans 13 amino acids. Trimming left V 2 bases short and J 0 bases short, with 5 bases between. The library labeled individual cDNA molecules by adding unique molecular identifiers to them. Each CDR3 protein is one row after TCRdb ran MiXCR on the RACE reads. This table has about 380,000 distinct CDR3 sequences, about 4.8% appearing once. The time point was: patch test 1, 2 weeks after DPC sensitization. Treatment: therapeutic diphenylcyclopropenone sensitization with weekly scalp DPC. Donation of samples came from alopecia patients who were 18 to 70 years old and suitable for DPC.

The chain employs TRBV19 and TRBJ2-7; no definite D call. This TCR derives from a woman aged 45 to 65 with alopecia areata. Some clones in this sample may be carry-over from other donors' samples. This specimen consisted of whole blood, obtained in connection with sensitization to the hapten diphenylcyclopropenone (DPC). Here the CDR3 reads CASSITPSYEQYF. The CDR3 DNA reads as TGTGCCAGTAGTATAACCCCCTCCTACGAGCAGTACTTC.